The clone carrying this TCR beta chain is termed medium-sized. Its antigen is not identified. TRBV12-4/TRBJ1-2 clonotypes were amplified with adaptor-ligated barcode primers. TCRdb reanalysed the multiplex PCR reads using MiXCR and keeps one entry per CDR3 protein. Among several hundred distinct CDR3 sequences listed, 8.4% were seen once. The ends were cut back, 2 bases at V and 8 bases at J, with 12 bases in the middle. The CDR3 length is 13 residues. Purified naive CD4+ T cells were depleted of CD25+ Tregs. Findings and caveats of the study: The TCR gene usage of tumor memory CD4+ T cells clustered together with blood and lymph node memory CD4+ cells and with lymph node naive CD4+ cells. Tumor Treg TCRs overlapped most with tumor naive CD4+ cells.

The sample was naive CD4+ T cells sorted from blood. Subset indicated: naive CD4+ T cells, CD4+CD45RA+CD25-. This chain connects TRBV12-3 or TRBV12-4 to TRBJ1-2; no firm D call. The sequence was collected from a female donor with breast cancer. CDR3 amino acids: CASSLRPIWGYTF. Here the CDR3 DNA reads TGTGCCAGCAGTTTACGGCCTATCTGGGGCTACACCTTC.